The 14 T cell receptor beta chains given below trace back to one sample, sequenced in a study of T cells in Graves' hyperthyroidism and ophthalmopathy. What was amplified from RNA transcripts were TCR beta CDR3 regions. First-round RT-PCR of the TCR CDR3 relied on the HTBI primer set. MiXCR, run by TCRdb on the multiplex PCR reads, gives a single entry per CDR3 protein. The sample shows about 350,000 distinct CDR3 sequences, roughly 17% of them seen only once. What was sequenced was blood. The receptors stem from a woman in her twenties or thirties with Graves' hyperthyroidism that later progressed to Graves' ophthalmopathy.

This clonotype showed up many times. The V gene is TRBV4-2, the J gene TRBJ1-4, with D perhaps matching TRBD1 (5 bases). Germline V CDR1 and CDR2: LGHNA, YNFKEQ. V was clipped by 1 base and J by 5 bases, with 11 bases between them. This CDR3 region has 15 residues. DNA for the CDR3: TGTGCCAGCAGCCAAGTTTTGGGGGGGAATGAAAAACTGTTTTTT. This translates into CASSQVLGGNEKLFF.

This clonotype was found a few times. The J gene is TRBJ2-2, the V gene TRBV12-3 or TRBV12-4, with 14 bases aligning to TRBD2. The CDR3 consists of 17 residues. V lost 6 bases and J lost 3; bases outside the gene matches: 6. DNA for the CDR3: TGTGCCAGCAGCCAAGGACTAGCGGGAGGTGACACCGGGGAGCTGTTTTTT. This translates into CASSQGLAGGDTGELFF.

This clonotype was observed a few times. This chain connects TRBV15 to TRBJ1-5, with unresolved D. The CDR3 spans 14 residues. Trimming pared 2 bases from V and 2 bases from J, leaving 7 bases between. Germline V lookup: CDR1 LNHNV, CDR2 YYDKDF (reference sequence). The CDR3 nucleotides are TGTGCCACCAGCAGATTCGGGGGCAATCAGCCCCAGCATTTT. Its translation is CATSRFGGNQPQHF.

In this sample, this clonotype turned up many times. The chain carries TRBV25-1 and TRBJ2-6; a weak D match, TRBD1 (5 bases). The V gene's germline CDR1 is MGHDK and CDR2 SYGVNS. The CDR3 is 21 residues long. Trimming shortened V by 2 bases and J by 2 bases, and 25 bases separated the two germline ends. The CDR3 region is CASSEEYRSDPFSTGANVLTF. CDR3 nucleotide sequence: TGTGCCAGCAGTGAAGAGTACAGGTCTGACCCCTTTAGCACTGGGGCCAACGTCCTGACTTTC.

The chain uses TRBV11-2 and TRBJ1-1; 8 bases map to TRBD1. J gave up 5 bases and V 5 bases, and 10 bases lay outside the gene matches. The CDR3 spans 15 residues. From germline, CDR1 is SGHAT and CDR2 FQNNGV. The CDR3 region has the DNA TGTGCCAGCAGCATCTTTCAGGGGGCGGGGACTGAAGCTTTCTTT. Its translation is CASSIFQGAGTEAFF.

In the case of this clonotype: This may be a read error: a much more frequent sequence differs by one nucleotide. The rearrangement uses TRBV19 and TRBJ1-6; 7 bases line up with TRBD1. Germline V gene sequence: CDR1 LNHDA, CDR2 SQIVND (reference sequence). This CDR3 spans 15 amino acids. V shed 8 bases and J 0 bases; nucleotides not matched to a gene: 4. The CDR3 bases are TGTGCCAGTGGGGGACAGAGCTCCTATAATTCACCCCTCCACTTT. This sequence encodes CASGGQSSYNSPLHF. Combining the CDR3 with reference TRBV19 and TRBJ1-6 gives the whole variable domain DGGITQSPKYLFRKEGQNVTLSCEQNLNHDAMYWYRQDPGQGLRLIYYSQIVNDFQKGDIAEGYSVSREKKESFPLTVTSAQKNPTAFYLCASGGQSSYNSPLHFGNGTRLTVT.

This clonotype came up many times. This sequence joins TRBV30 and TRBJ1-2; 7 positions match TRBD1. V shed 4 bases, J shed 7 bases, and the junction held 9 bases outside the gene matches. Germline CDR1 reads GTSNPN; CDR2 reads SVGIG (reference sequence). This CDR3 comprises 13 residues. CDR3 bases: TGTGCCTGGAATCCGGGACAGAGAATTGGCTACACCTTC. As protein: CAWNPGQRIGYTF.

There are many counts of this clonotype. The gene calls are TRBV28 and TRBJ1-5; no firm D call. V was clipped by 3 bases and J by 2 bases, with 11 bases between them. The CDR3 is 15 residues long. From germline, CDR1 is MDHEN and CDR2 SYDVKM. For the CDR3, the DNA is TGTGCCAGCAGTTTCTTCCTCACGCGCAATCAGCCCCAGCATTTT. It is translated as CASSFFLTRNQPQHF.

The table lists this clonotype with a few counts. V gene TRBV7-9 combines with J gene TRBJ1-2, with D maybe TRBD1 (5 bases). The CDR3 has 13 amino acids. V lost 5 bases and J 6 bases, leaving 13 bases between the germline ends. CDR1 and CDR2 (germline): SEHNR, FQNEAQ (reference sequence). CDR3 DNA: TGTGCCAGCAGCGCGAATGCGGGGCATGGCTACACCTTC. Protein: CASSANAGHGYTF. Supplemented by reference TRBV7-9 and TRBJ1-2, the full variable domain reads DTGVSQNPRHKITKRGQNVTFRCDPISEHNRLYWYRQTLGQGPEFLTYFQNEAQLEKSRLLSDRFSAERPKGSFSTLEIQRTEQGDSAMYLCASSANAGHGYTFGSGTRLTVV.

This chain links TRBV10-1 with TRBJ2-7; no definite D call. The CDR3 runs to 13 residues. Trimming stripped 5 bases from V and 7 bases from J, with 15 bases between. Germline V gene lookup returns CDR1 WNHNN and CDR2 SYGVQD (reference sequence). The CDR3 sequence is CASSLGPTREQYF. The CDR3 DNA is TGCGCCAGCAGTTTGGGCCCAACGCGGGAGCAGTACTTC.

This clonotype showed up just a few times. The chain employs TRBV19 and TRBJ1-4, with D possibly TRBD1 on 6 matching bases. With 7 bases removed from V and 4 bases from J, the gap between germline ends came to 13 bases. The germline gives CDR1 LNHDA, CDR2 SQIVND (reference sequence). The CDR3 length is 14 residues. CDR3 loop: CASTGDPVNEKLFF. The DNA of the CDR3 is TGTGCCAGTACAGGGGACCCTGTTAATGAAAAACTGTTTTTT.

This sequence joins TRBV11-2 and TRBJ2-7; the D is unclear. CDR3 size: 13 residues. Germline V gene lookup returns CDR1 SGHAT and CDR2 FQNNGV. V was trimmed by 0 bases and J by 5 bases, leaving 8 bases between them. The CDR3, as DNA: TGTGCCAGCAGCTTAGAAGCGCCCCACGAGCAGTACTTC. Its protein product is CASSLEAPHEQYF.

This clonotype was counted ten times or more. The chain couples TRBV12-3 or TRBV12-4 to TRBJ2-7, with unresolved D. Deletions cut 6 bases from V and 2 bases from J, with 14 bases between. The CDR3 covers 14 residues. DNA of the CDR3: TGTGCCAGCAGCCGCCTTCAGCGTCCCTACGAGCAGTACTTC. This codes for CASSRLQRPYEQYF.

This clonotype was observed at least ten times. CDR3 DNA: TGTGCCAGCAGTGACGGGACAAACTACGAGCAGTACTTC. Translation: CASSDGTNYEQYF. The chain links TRBV6-1 to TRBJ2-7; TRBD1 is a possible D gene (6 bases). Germline loops: CDR1 MNHNS, CDR2 SASEGT. The V and J ends lost 3 bases and 3 bases respectively, with 9 bases between them. The CDR3 runs 13 residues.